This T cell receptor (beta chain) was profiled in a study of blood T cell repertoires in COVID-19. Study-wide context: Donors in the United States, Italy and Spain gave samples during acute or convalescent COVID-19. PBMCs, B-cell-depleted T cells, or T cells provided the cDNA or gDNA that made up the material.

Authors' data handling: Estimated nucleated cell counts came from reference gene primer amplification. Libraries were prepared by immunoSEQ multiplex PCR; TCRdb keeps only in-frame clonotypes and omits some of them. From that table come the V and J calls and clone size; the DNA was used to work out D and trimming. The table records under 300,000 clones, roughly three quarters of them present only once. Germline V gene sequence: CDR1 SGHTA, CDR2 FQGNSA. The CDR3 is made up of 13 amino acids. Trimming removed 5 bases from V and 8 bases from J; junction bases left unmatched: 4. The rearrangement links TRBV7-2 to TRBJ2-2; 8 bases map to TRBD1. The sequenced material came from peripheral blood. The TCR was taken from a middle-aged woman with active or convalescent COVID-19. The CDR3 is CASSLRGPGELFF. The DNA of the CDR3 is TGTGCCAGCAGCCTCAGGGGGCCTGGGGAGCTGTTTTTT.